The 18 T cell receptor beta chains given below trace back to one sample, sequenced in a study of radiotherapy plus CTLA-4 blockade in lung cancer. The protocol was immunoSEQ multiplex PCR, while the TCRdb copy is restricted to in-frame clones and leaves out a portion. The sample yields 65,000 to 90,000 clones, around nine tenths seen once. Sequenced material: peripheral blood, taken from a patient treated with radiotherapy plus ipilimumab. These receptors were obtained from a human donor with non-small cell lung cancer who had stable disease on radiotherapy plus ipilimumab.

The CDR3 sequence is CASSPEKGIATNEKLFF. The CDR3 nucleotides read TGTGCCAGCTCACCGGAGAAGGGGATTGCAACTAATGAAAAACTGTTTTTT. The chain has TRBV18 and TRBJ1-4, with a weak D call TRBD1 (5 bases). V lost 3 bases to trimming and J lost 0 bases, with 14 bases between them. CDR1 is KGHSH and CDR2 is LQKENI in the germline V gene. There are 17 residues in the CDR3.

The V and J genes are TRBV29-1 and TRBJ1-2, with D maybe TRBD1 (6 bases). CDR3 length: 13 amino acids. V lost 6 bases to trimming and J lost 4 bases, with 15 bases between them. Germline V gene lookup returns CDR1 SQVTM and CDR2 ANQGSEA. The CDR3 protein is CSVEGWGAYGYTF. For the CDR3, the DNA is TGCAGCGTGGAGGGTTGGGGGGCCTATGGCTACACCTTC.

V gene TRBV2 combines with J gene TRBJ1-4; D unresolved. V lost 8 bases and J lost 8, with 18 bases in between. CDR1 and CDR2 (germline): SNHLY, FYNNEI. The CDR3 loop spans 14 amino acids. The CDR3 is CASRPGSGLEKLFF. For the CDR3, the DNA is TGTGCCAGCCGCCCCGGATCCGGGTTGGAAAAACTGTTTTTT.

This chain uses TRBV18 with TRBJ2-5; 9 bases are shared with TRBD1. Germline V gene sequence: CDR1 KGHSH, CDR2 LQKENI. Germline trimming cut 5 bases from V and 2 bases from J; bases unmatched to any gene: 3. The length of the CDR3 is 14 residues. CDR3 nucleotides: TGTGCCAGCTCAAGGGACAGGGCACAAGAGACCCAGTACTTC. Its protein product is CASSRDRAQETQYF.

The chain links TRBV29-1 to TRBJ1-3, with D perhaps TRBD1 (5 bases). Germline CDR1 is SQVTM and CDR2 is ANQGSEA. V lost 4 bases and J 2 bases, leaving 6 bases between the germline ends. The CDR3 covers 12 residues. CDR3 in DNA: TGCAGCGTTGTGGGGCCTGGAAACACCATATATTTT. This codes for CSVVGPGNTIYF.

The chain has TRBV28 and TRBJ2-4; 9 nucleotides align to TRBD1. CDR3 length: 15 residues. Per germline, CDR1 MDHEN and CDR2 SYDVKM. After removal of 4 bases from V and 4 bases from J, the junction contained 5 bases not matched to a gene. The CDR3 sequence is CASSWTDRGKNIQYF. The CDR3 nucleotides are TGTGCCAGCAGTTGGACCGACAGGGGGAAAAACATTCAGTACTTC.

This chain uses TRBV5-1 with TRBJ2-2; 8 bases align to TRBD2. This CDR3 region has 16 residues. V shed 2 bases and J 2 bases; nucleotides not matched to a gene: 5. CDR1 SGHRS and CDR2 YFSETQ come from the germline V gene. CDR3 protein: CASSFLAGGNTGELFF. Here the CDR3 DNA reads TGCGCCAGCAGCTTTCTGGCGGGGGGAAACACCGGGGAGCTGTTTTTT.

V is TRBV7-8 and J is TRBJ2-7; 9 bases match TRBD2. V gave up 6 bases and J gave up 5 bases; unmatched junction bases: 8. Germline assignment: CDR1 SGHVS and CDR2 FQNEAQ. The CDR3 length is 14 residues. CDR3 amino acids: CASRPGLAKDEQYF. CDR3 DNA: TGTGCCAGCAGACCGGGACTAGCAAAGGACGAGCAGTACTTC.

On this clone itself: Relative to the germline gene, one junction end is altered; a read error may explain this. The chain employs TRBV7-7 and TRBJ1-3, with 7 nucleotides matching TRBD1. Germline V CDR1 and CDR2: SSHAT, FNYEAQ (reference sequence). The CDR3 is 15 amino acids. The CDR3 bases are TGTGCTAGCAGCCCCGCAGGGGGGTCTGGAAACACCATATATTTT. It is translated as CASSPAGGSGNTIYF.

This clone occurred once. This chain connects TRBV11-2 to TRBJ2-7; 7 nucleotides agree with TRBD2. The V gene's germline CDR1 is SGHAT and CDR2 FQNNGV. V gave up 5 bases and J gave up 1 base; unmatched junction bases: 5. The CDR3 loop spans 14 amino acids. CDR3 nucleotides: TGTGCCAGCAGCCTGACTAGCAAGTCCTACGAGCAGTACTTC. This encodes CASSLTSKSYEQYF.

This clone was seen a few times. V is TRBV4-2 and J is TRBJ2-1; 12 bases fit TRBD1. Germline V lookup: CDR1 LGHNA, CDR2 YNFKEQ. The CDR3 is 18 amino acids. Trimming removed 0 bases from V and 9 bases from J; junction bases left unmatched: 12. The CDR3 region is CASSQEGHSGQGATEQFF. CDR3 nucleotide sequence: TGTGCCAGCAGCCAAGAAGGTCATTCGGGACAGGGGGCGACTGAGCAGTTCTTC.

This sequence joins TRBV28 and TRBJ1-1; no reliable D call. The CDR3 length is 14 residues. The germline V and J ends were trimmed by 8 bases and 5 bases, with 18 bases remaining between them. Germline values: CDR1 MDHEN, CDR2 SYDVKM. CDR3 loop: CASFRWVSGTEAFF. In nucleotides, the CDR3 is TGTGCCAGCTTCCGGTGGGTCTCAGGTACTGAAGCTTTCTTT.

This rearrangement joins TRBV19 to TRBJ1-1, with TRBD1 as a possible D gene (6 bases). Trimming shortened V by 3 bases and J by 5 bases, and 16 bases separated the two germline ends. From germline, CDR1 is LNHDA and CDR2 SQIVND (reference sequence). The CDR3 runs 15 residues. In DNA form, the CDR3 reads TGTGCCAGTAGTATGAGAGGGGGTTTAGGGACTGAAGCTTTCTTT. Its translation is CASSMRGGLGTEAFF.

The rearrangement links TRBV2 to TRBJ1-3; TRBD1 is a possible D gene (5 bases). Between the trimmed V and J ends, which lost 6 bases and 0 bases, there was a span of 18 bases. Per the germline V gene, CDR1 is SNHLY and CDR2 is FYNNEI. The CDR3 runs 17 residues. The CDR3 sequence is CASRGRGLQSSGNTIYF. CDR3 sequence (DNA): TGTGCCAGCAGGGGTAGGGGTCTCCAAAGCTCTGGAAACACCATATATTTT.

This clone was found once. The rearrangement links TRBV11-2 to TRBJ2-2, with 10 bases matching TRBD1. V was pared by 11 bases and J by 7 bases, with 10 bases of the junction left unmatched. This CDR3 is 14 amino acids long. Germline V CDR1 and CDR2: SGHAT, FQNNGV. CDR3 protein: CALRDRGQGGELFF. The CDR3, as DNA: TGTGCCCTAAGAGACAGGGGGCAAGGCGGGGAGCTGTTTTTT.

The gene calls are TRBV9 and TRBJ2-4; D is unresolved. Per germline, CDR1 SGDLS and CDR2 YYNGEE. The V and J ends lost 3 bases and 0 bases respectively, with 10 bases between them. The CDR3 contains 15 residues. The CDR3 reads CASSAEPPAKNIQYF. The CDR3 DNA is TGTGCCAGCAGCGCAGAGCCTCCAGCCAAAAACATTCAGTACTTC.

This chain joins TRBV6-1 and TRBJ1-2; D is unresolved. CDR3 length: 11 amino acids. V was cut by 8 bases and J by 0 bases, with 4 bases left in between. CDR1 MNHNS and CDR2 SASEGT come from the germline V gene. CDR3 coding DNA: TGTGCCAGCTCGGCTAACTATGGCTACACCTTC. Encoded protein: CASSANYGYTF.

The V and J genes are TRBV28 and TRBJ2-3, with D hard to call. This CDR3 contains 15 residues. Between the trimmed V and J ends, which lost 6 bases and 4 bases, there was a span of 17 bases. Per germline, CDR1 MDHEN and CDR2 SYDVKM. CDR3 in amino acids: CASSYSRSPADTQYF. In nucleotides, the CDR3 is TGTGCCAGCAGCTATAGTAGGAGCCCGGCAGATACGCAGTATTTT.